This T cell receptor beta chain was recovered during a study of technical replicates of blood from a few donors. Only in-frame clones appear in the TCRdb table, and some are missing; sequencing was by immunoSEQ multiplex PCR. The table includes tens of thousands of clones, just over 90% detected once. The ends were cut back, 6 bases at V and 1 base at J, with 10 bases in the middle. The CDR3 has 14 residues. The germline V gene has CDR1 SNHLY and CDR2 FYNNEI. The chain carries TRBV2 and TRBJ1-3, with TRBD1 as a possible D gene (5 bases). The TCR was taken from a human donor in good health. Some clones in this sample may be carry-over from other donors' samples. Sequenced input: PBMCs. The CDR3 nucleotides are TGTGCCAGCAGAGGTCAGGGATCTGGAAACACCATATATTTT. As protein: CASRGQGSGNTIYF.